The clone carrying this TCR beta chain has more than one count but fewer than ten. The entry originates in a study of identical twins. Template switching added a universal primer site; cDNA carried unique molecular identifiers. In TCRdb, the 5' RACE reads were re-called with MiXCR into one record per CDR3 protein. This table has about 1.7 million distinct CDR3 sequences, about 32% appearing once. The CDR3 spans 16 residues. After removal of 1 base from V and 0 bases from J, the junction contained 6 bases not matched to a gene. Germline CDR1 is SEHNR and CDR2 is FQNEAQ (reference sequence). This chain connects TRBV7-9 to TRBJ2-7, with TRBD1 matching 7 bases. Sequencing was done on a sample of cord blood. The origin of this receptor is a newborn girl in good health. CDR3 protein: CASSLGSTGPSYEQYF. CDR3 DNA sequence: TGTGCCAGCAGCTTAGGTTCGACAGGGCCCTCCTACGAGCAGTACTTC.